This T cell receptor beta chain was sequenced during a study of T cell responses to AZD1222 COVID-19 vaccine. Some clones are missing from TCRdb's copy, which holds only in-frame ones; the method was immunoSEQ multiplex PCR. The data contain about 140,000 clones, roughly 92% of them singletons. Trimming took 1 base from V and 13 from J, leaving 20 bases between them. Germline-derived CDR1 and CDR2 are SNHLY and FYNNEI. The CDR3 is 15 amino acids. V and J are TRBV2 and TRBJ2-1, with a possible D match to TRBD1 (5 bases). This sample comprised peripheral blood, obtained on day 0 of AZD1222 vaccination. The TCR sequence derives from an adult in good health. CDR3 bases: TGTGCCAGCAGTGAAGGACAGAGAGTCACAATGAAACAGTTCTTC. Translating gives CASSEGQRVTMKQFF.